Listed here are 26 T cell receptor beta chains from one sample, sequenced in a study of cytomegalovirus exposure and HLA in healthy donors. It was with 60 Vbeta and 13 Jbeta primers that the PCR ran. Libraries were prepared by immunoSEQ multiplex PCR; TCRdb keeps only in-frame clonotypes and omits some of them. The data show thousands of clones, roughly half seen once. The sequencing input was PBMCs. Receptor source: a young man in good health and CMV-seropositive.

Points on this clone: A junction end diverges from the germline sequence, so it may reflect a read error. J is TRBJ2-3 and V is TRBV7-7; TRBD1 matches 8 bases. CDR3 length: 14 amino acids. CDR1 is SSHAT, CDR2 FNYEAQ, per germline (reference sequence). CDR3 bases: TGTGCTAGCAGCTTAGTAGGACAGGGAGATACGCAGTATTTT. Its translation is CASSLVGQGDTQYF. Supplemented by reference TRBV7-7 and TRBJ2-3, the full variable domain reads GAGVSQSPRYKVTKRGQDVTLRCDPISSHATLYWYQQALGQGPEFLTYFNYEAQPDKSGLPSDRFSAERPEGSISTLTIQRTEQRDSAMYRCASSLVGQGDTQYFGPGTRLTVL.

V usage is TRBV29-1 and J usage is TRBJ1-1; D is perhaps TRBD1 (5 bases). Deletions cut 8 bases from V and 6 bases from J, with 16 bases between. This CDR3 comprises 12 residues. The germline gives CDR1 SQVTM, CDR2 ANQGSEA. The CDR3 loop is CSTGTFLPEAFF. The DNA of the CDR3 is TGCAGCACCGGGACTTTTCTCCCTGAAGCTTTCTTT.

This clone was seen more than once but under ten times. The J gene is TRBJ1-2, the V gene TRBV6-5; a possible D gene is TRBD1 (6 bases). V lost 2 bases and J lost 8, with 12 bases in between. CDR3 size: 13 residues. Per the germline V gene, CDR1 is MNHEY and CDR2 is SVGAGI. In DNA, the CDR3 is TGTGCCAGCAGTTACGCAGGGGAACTCGGCTACACCTTC. Residues: CASSYAGELGYTF.

This clone was observed a few times. Other DNA sequences in the same sample also yield this CDR3. The chain employs TRBV2 and TRBJ1-2, with D possibly matching TRBD1 (6 bases). Germline assignment: CDR1 SNHLY and CDR2 FYNNEI. The V and J ends lost 9 bases and 4 bases respectively, with 9 bases between them. This CDR3 has 11 amino acids. The CDR3 coding sequence is TGTGCCAGTGGACAGATCTATGGCTACACCTTC. Amino acids: CASGQIYGYTF.

V gene TRBV29-1 combines with J gene TRBJ2-1; TRBD1 aligns across 7 bases. CDR3 length equals 14 residues. Germline loops: CDR1 SQVTM, CDR2 ANQGSEA. V dropped 6 bases and J dropped 7; count of bases not matched to a gene: 12. The CDR3 sequence: CSVSTGTVFNEQFF. In DNA, the CDR3 is TGCAGCGTGTCCACCGGGACAGTGTTTAATGAGCAGTTCTTC.

This rearrangement joins TRBV30 to TRBJ2-3; 9 bases are a match to TRBD1. Looked up from germline, CDR1 is GTSNPN and CDR2 is SVGIG (reference sequence). V shed 0 bases, J shed 2 bases, and the junction held 12 bases outside the gene matches. This CDR3 spans 18 amino acids. This chain's CDR3 is CAWSVWVPRQGDTDTQYF. The CDR3 nucleotides are TGTGCCTGGAGTGTATGGGTCCCCAGACAGGGGGACACAGATACGCAGTATTTT.

J is TRBJ1-1 and V is TRBV6-1; TRBD1 is a possible D gene (6 bases). CDR3 size: 13 residues. From germline, CDR1 is MNHNS and CDR2 SASEGT. V was cut by 2 bases and J by 7 bases, with 11 bases left in between. Written as DNA, the CDR3 is TGTGCCAGCAGTGAATCTCAGGGGAATGAAGCTTTCTTT. Its translation: CASSESQGNEAFF.

This clone was seen more than once but under ten times. J is TRBJ1-2 and V is TRBV28; 7 nucleotides line up with TRBD1. Germline assignment: CDR1 MDHEN and CDR2 SYDVKM. The CDR3 is made up of 14 amino acids. The V segment lost 2 bases and the J segment 2 bases; nucleotides outside the gene matches: 2. Here the CDR3 DNA reads TGTGCCAGCAGTTTACCGGGACAGAACTATGGCTACACCTTC. Its translation is CASSLPGQNYGYTF.

The V gene is TRBV4-3, the J gene TRBJ2-1; TRBD2 matches 9 bases. Germline lookup yields CDR1 LGHNA and CDR2 YSLEER. This CDR3 comprises 16 residues. With 0 bases clipped from V and 7 bases from J, the junction kept 7 bases outside the gene matches. CDR3 loop: CASSQDSSGRWNEQFF. The DNA for the CDR3 is TGCGCCAGCAGCCAAGATTCCAGCGGGAGGTGGAATGAGCAGTTCTTC.

In DNA, the CDR3 is TGCAGTGCCCCGGGAGAAACTGAAGCTTTCTTT. It encodes CSAPGETEAFF. V gene TRBV20-1 combines with J gene TRBJ1-1, with D hard to call. Germline V gene data show CDR1 as DFQATT and CDR2 as SNEGSKA (reference sequence). V was pared by 6 bases and J by 5 bases, with 10 bases between. The CDR3 consists of 11 residues.

The CDR3 DNA follows: TGTGCCAGCAGAAGGGACAGTAACTATGGCTACACCTTC. It specifies CASRRDSNYGYTF. The chain combines TRBV6-5 with TRBJ1-2; 7 bases agree with TRBD1. Germline trimming cut 6 bases from V and 1 base from J; bases unmatched to any gene: 2. Germline CDR1 is MNHEY and CDR2 is SVGAGI. There are 13 residues in the CDR3.

The rearrangement links TRBV30 to TRBJ1-4; 9 bases are shared with TRBD1. Germline V CDR1 and CDR2: GTSNPN, SVGIG (reference sequence). The CDR3 runs 12 residues. V was pared by 7 bases and J by 7 bases, with 4 bases of the junction left unmatched. In DNA, the CDR3 is TGTGCCTTCGGGGACAGGGCTGAAAAACTGTTTTTT. It yields the protein CAFGDRAEKLFF.

V is TRBV30 and J is TRBJ2-2, with a tentative D call TRBD1 (6 bases). The CDR3 totals 13 residues. Trimming shortened V by 2 bases and J by 6 bases, and 10 bases separated the two germline ends. Looked up from germline, CDR1 is GTSNPN and CDR2 is SVGIG (reference sequence). This CDR3 reads CAWSWAGAGELFF. For the CDR3, the DNA is TGTGCCTGGAGTTGGGCAGGGGCCGGGGAGCTGTTTTTT.

In its sample, this clone was seen a few times. The chain has TRBV4-1 and TRBJ1-1, with TRBD1 matching 12 bases. Germline loops: CDR1 MGHRA, CDR2 YSYEKL. V trimming: 1 base; J trimming: 4 bases; junction bases outside the gene matches: 10. This CDR3 region has 18 residues. The CDR3 DNA sequence: TGCGCCAGCAGCCAAGCGGGACAGGGGGCGCAGGTGACCACTGAAGCTTTCTTT. This translates into CASSQAGQGAQVTTEAFF.

This clone appeared once. The V and J genes are TRBV11-2 and TRBJ2-7, with D maybe TRBD2 (6 bases). V was pared by 5 bases and J by 4 bases, with 18 bases between. This CDR3 is built from 15 residues. Germline CDR1 reads SGHAT; CDR2 reads FQNNGV. CDR3 coding DNA: TGTGCCAGCAGCCCCGGAGGGGTAAGCACTTACGAGCAGTACTTC. Translating gives CASSPGGVSTYEQYF.

CDR3 protein: CASSPRTSYTGELFF. Written as DNA, the CDR3 is TGCGCCAGCAGCCCCCGGACTAGCTACACCGGGGAGCTGTTTTTT. The chain uses TRBV4-3 and TRBJ2-2, with 8 bases fitting TRBD2. Trimming removed 4 bases from V and 3 bases from J; junction bases left unmatched: 4. Germline loops: CDR1 LGHNA, CDR2 YSLEER. The CDR3 totals 15 residues.

The rearrangement links TRBV6-4 to TRBJ1-6; possible D gene TRBD1, 6 bases. The CDR3 spans 14 residues. CDR1 MRHNA and CDR2 SNTAGT come from the germline V gene. The ends were cut back, 3 bases at V and 10 bases at J, with 13 bases in the middle. CDR3 amino acids: CASSEVQGTSPLHF. As DNA, the CDR3 is TGTGCCAGCAGTGAAGTGCAGGGGACCTCACCCCTCCACTTT.

This clone was picked up a small number of times. V usage is TRBV30 and J usage is TRBJ1-1, with TRBD1 as a possible D gene (6 bases). The CDR3 runs to 14 residues. Per germline, CDR1 GTSNPN and CDR2 SVGIG (reference sequence). Between the trimmed V and J ends, which lost 5 bases and 5 bases, there was a span of 18 bases. This CDR3 reads CAWSPQGVKTEAFF. CDR3 bases: TGTGCCTGGTCTCCACAGGGAGTTAAGACTGAAGCTTTCTTT. The full variable domain, its missing parts supplied by reference TRBV30 and TRBJ1-1, is SQTIHQWPATLVQPVGSPLSLECTVEGTSNPNLYWYRQAAGRGLQLLFYSVGIGQISSEVPQNLSASRPQDRQFILSSKKLLLSDSGFYLCAWSPQGVKTEAFFGQGTRLTVV.

The genes are TRBV29-1 and TRBJ2-3; no firm D call. Looked up from germline, CDR1 is SQVTM and CDR2 is ANQGSEA. Trimming removed 4 bases from V and 4 bases from J, with 6 bases in between. This CDR3 has 11 amino acids. CDR3 sequence: CSVGGPDTQYF. CDR3 coding DNA: TGCAGCGTTGGAGGTCCAGATACGCAGTATTTT.

The J gene is TRBJ1-5, the V gene TRBV6-5, with 8 bases fitting TRBD1. Germline V gene sequence: CDR1 MNHEY, CDR2 SVGAGI. V lost 6 bases and J lost 7; bases outside the gene matches: 2. The CDR3 totals 12 residues. The CDR3 nucleotides are TGTGCCAGCAGCAGGGGGCAACAGCCCCAGCATTTT. Amino acids: CASSRGQQPQHF.

This chain connects TRBV10-3 to TRBJ1-5, with D possibly TRBD1 on 5 matching bases. V lost 6 bases, J lost 3 bases, and 9 bases lay in between. Germline V lookup: CDR1 ENHRY, CDR2 SYGVKD. The CDR3 has 13 amino acids. The CDR3: CAISPGPNQPQHF. DNA of the CDR3: TGTGCCATCAGCCCAGGGCCCAATCAGCCCCAGCATTTT.

This clone was recorded a few times. The chain couples TRBV6-5 to TRBJ1-1; D gene ambiguous. The V end was cut by 6 bases, the J end by 3 bases, with 11 bases between. The CDR3 runs to 13 residues. CDR1 MNHEY and CDR2 SVGAGI come from the germline V gene. The CDR3 sequence: CASRIKLHTEAFF. DNA of the CDR3: TGTGCCAGCAGGATCAAGCTCCACACTGAAGCTTTCTTT.

The V and J genes are TRBV25-1 and TRBJ2-3, with 9 bases lining up with TRBD1. The CDR3 spans 15 residues. J gave up 6 bases and V 2 bases, and 6 bases lay outside the gene matches. Germline V gene sequence: CDR1 MGHDK, CDR2 SYGVNS. In DNA, the CDR3 is TGTGCCAGCAGTGAAGGGGACAGGGCAAGGGATACGCAGTATTTT. As protein: CASSEGDRARDTQYF.

The chain employs TRBV4-3 and TRBJ1-2; 7 bases line up with TRBD1. This CDR3 has 15 residues. Germline V gene data show CDR1 as LGHNA and CDR2 as YSLEER. Losses at the gene ends were 0 bases for V and 6 bases for J; bases not matched to a gene: 7. In nucleotides, the CDR3 is TGCGCCAGCAGCCAAGATCATAGGGGGCGTGATGGCTACACCTTC. It encodes CASSQDHRGRDGYTF.

The rearrangement uses TRBV7-2 and TRBJ1-2; TRBD1 aligns across 7 bases. Germline V gene sequence: CDR1 SGHTA, CDR2 FQGNSA. Losses at the gene ends were 5 bases for V and 0 bases for J; bases not matched to a gene: 9. CDR3 length equals 16 residues. The CDR3 region has the DNA TGTGCCAGCAGCCACCGGACAGGAGGTTCTAACTATGGCTACACCTTC. It translates to CASSHRTGGSNYGYTF.

The DNA for the CDR3 is TGTGCCAGCAGCTCACAGGGGGGGAACACTGAAGCTTTCTTT. It codes for CASSSQGGNTEAFF. The chain joins TRBV5-4 to TRBJ1-1; 8 bases are shared with TRBD1. The CDR3 extends over 14 amino acids. Germline loops: CDR1 SGHNT, CDR2 YYREEE (reference sequence). V shed 3 bases, J shed 1 base, and the junction held 2 bases outside the gene matches.